This TCR beta chain was observed in a study of blood T cells in healthy people across ages. This clonotype was counted ten times or more. It was with a sample-barcoded 5' primer and a J-beta primer mix that a second PCR of about 6 to 12 cycles was run. TCRdb recomputed calls from the 5' RACE reads with MiXCR, one row per CDR3 protein. Of 1.5 million or so distinct CDR3 sequences detected, less than 45% appear once; the ten largest clones hold about 4%. CDR3 length: 14 amino acids. Between the trimmed V and J ends, which lost 3 bases and 0 bases, there was a span of 9 bases. Germline lookup yields CDR1 MNHNS and CDR2 SASEGT.

The specimen sequenced was blood. The chain recombines TRBV6-1 with TRBJ2-7; D gene unclear. The TCR originated in a woman between 18 and 29 years old in good health. CDR3 coding DNA: TGTGCCAGCAGTGACAGGAGCAGCTCCTACGAGCAGTACTTC. Protein product: CASSDRSSSYEQYF.